This entry features one T cell receptor (beta chain) sequence. Its antigen is not identified. At one end, the junction sequence differs from germline, possibly due to a read error. This sample stems from a study of cytomegalovirus exposure and HLA in healthy donors. Study information: The use of the same platform for the 110 or so validation repertoires and the 550 to 850 first-cohort repertoires was reported by a later analysis. Study-wide results and caveats: Rare TCR sequences predominated, though certain public TCRs were found in many donors. A classifier reportedly called cytomegalovirus status with high sensitivity and specificity. Specificity for CMV antigens was confirmed in vitro for three of the CMV-associated chains.

Using immunoSEQ multiplex PCR, the repertoire was profiled, and TCRdb retains in-frame clones only, with some absent. This table has 220,000 or so clones, 70% to 90% appearing once. The CDR3 runs 15 residues. The germline CDR1 and CDR2 sequences are SSHAT and FNYEAQ (reference sequence). This chain uses TRBV7-7 with TRBJ2-6; D remains ambiguous. The receptor was derived from a woman in her late teens or twenties in good health and CMV-seronegative. Sequencing input: PBMCs. Here the CDR3 reads CASSLGSSGANVLTF. The CDR3 region has the DNA TGTGCTAGCAGCTTAGGTTCCTCTGGGGCCAACGTCCTGACTTTC.